Listed below are T cell receptor beta chains from one sample, sequenced in a study of blood T cells in healthy people across ages. Each CDR3 protein gets one entry after TCRdb re-called the 5' RACE reads with MiXCR. Altogether approximately 1,100,000 distinct CDR3 sequences are present, 40% to 50% being singletons, with the ten largest covering under 20%. Input material: blood. Source of these receptors: a woman aged 60-75 years in good health. Both conserved end residues are part of each CDR3. Each record gives: V gene, J gene, D gene, clone size, CDR3 length, CDR3 DNA, CDR3 protein. The D gene is left open where the match is weak. Clone size, where shown, is once, few, many, or a class for clones that have expanded.

TRBV25-1,TRBJ2-5,TRBD2,few,14,TGTGCCAGCAGTGAGCTAGCGGGAATAGAGACCCAGTACTTC,CASSELAGIETQYF
TRBV10-3,TRBJ2-1,NA,NA,13,TGTGCCATCAGGACCGTACCGTTTAGTGAGCAGTTCTTC,CAIRTVPFSEQFF
TRBV7-2,TRBJ2-4,TRBD1,few,15,TGTGCCAGCAGCTACACGTGGACAGGGGGAGAACGGCAGTACTTC,CASSYTWTGGERQYF
TRBV5-1,TRBJ2-2,NA,few,15,TGCGCCAGCAGCTTGGACGTGGGGCTCACCGGGGAGCTGTTTTTT,CASSLDVGLTGELFF
TRBV9,TRBJ1-2,TRBD1,NA,15,TGTGCCAGCACCCCACAGGGGGGCCCTTTCTATGGCTACACCTTC,CASTPQGGPFYGYTF
TRBV20-1,TRBJ1-2,TRBD1,NA,15,TGCAGTGCGAGACCCGGGACAGGGGGAAACTATGGCTACACCTTC,CSARPGTGGNYGYTF
TRBV6-2/TRBV6-3,TRBJ1-2,NA,few,15,TGTGCCAGCATCCTTACTCACAGGGCCGACTATGGCTACACCTTC,CASILTHRADYGYTF
TRBV20-1,TRBJ2-7,TRBD2,few,15,TGCAGTGCTAGAGACCGAGCGGGAGGATACTACGAGCAGTACTTC,CSARDRAGGYYEQYF
TRBV27,TRBJ2-2,TRBD1,NA,15,TGTGCCAGCAGTTTGTTACAGGGGCGCACCGGGGAGCTGTTTTTT,CASSLLQGRTGELFF
TRBV25-1,TRBJ2-7,NA,few,14,TGTGCCAGCAGAATGGACGGACGTAGGGCCGAGCAGTACTTC,CASRMDGRRAEQYF
TRBV7-7,TRBJ2-5,TRBD2,NA,16,TGTGCCAGCAGCTTAGGGGGGACTAGCGGGAGCAATGAGCAGTACTTC,CASSLGGTSGSNEQYF
TRBV27,TRBJ2-4,NA,few,14,TGTGCCAGCAGTCCTCGGCGAGAGGTAAACATTCAGTACTTC,CASSPRREVNIQYF
TRBV5-8,TRBJ2-1,NA,NA,12,TGTGCCTCCAGAAGATTCCTTTATGAGCAGTTCTTC,CASRRFLYEQFF
TRBV7-7,TRBJ2-1,NA,NA,18,TGTGCCAGCAGCTCTGGGAGGGGGCGGGGCGGAACCTACAATGAGCAGTTCTTC,CASSSGRGRGGTYNEQFF
TRBV7-9,TRBJ2-5,NA,NA,14,TGTGCCAGCAGCTCTTCAGACAGAGGGGAGACCCAGTACTTC,CASSSSDRGETQYF
TRBV7-2,TRBJ1-2,NA,many,13,TGTGCCAGCAGCGACCGGGATAACTATGGCTACACCTTC,CASSDRDNYGYTF
TRBV10-3,TRBJ1-1,NA,NA,12,TGTGCCACCCGCCGGAGGGGCACTGAAGCTTTCTTT,CATRRRGTEAFF
TRBV5-1,TRBJ2-7,NA,NA,14,TGCGCCAACAGCCGCGACAGGGCGGGGTACGAGCAGTACTTC,CANSRDRAGYEQYF
TRBV9,TRBJ2-1,TRBD2,NA,18,TGTGCCAGCAGCGTAGTTGGAACTAGCGGGAGGACCTACAATGAGCAGTTCTTC,CASSVVGTSGRTYNEQFF
TRBV5-1,TRBJ2-7,TRBD1,few,15,TGCGCCAGCAGTTCAAGTCCGGGACAGCCCTACGAGCAGTACTTC,CASSSSPGQPYEQYF
TRBV9,TRBJ2-1,TRBD1,NA,16,TGCGCCAACAGGGGACAGGGGGGAGGCTCCTACAATGAGCAGTTCTTC,CANRGQGGGSYNEQFF
TRBV20-1,TRBJ1-5,NA,NA,15,TGCAGTGCTAGGACAGATAGGTTTAGCAATCAGCCCCAGCATTTT,CSARTDRFSNQPQHF
TRBV15,TRBJ1-1,NA,once,13,TGTGCCACCAGCAAGGGTACAGGGAGCGTAGCTTTCTTT,CATSKGTGSVAFF
TRBV13,TRBJ1-5,NA,NA,15,TGTGCCAGCAGCTTGGGGCAGGGGTCTAGTCAGCCCCAGCATTTT,CASSLGQGSSQPQHF
TRBV5-1,TRBJ1-4,TRBD1,NA,14,TGCGCCAGCAGCCGGTCAGGGGGCGATGAAAAACTGTTTTTT,CASSRSGGDEKLFF
TRBV6-6,TRBJ2-2,NA,NA,12,TGTGCCAGCAGACACGTGGCCGGGGAGCTGTTTTTT,CASRHVAGELFF